Reported below is one TCR beta chain. Its antigen is undetermined. Produced via immunoSEQ multiplex PCR; TCRdb's table is partial and in-frame only. The sample holds roughly 130,000 clones, more than 85% seen once. Looked up from germline, CDR1 is LNHDA and CDR2 is SQIVND (reference sequence). Trimming took 6 bases from V and 2 from J; bases not matched to a gene: 7. The CDR3 has 14 amino acids. The data were obtained in a study of T cell responses to AZD1222 COVID-19 vaccine. Study summary: Analysis merged second doses at about 4 or about 12 weeks.

Findings and limits, study-wide: Every sample of the repertoires postdated the peak T cell response. Donors were mostly white British, more females; clonal diversity possibly underestimated.

The source of this sequence is an adult in good health. The specimen was peripheral blood, collected on day 0 of AZD1222 vaccination. V gene TRBV19 combines with J gene TRBJ2-7, with TRBD1 matching over 7 bases. Written as DNA, the CDR3 is TGTGCCAGTAGCCCCCAGACAGGGCCCTACGAGCAGTACTTC. It codes for CASSPQTGPYEQYF.